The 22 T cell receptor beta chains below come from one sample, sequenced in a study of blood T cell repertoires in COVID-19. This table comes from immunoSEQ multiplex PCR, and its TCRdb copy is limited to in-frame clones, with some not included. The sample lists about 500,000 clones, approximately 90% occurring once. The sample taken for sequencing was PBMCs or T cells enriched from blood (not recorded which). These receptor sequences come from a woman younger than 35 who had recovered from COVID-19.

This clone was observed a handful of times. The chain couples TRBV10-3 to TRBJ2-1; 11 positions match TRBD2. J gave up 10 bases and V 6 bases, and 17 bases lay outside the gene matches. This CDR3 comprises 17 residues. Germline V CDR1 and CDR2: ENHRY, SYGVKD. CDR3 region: CAIRSQPYSGGAGEQFF. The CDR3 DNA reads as TGTGCCATCAGAAGTCAACCCTATAGCGGGGGGGCTGGAGAGCAGTTCTTC.

The CDR3 DNA follows: TGTGCCAGCAGTTCCCCGGGACAGGGGGATGAAAAATGGGCCCTCTTTGAAAAACTGTTTTTT. Encoded protein: CASSSPGQGDEKWALFEKLFF. The chain employs TRBV27 and TRBJ1-4, with 11 bases that match TRBD1. In germline, CDR1 is MNHEY, CDR2 SMNVEV (reference sequence). The CDR3 spans 21 residues. J lost 7 bases, V lost 4 bases, and 23 bases had no gene match.

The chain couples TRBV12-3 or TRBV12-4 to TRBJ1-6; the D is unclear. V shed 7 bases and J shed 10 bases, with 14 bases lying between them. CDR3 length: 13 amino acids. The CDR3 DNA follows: TGTGCCAGCACTCGGGATAACGGGTCACCCCTCCACTTT. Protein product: CASTRDNGSPLHF.

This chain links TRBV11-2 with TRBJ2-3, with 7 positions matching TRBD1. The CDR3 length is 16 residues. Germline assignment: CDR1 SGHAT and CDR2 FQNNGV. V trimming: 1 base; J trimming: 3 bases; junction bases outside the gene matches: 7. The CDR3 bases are TGTGCCAGCAGCTTAGGGACAGGAAAAGGGACAGATACGCAGTATTTT. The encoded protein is CASSLGTGKGTDTQYF.

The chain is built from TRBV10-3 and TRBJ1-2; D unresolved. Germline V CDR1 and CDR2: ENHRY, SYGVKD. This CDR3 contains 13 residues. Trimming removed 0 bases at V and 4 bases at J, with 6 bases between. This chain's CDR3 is CAISESDTYGYTF. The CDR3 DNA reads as TGTGCCATCAGTGAGTCCGACACCTATGGCTACACCTTC.

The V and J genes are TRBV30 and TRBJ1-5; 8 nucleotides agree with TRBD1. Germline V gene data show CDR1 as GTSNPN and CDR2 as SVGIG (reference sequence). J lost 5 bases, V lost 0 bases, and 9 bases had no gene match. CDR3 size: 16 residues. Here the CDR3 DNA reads TGTGCCTGGAGTGTACGTGAGACAGGGGCAGATCAGCCCCAGCATTTT. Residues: CAWSVRETGADQPQHF.

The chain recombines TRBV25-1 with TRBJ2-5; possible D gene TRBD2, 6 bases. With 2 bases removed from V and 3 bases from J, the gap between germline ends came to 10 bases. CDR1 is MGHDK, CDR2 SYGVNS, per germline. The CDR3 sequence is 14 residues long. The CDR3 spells CASSEGGVKETQYF. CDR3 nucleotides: TGTGCCAGCAGTGAAGGAGGGGTGAAAGAGACCCAGTACTTC.

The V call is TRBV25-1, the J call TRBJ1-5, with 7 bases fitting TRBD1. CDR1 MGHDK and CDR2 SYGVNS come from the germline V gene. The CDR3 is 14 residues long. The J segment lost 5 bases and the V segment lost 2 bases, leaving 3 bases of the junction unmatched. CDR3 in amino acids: CASSEKGGHQPQHF. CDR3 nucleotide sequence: TGTGCCAGCAGTGAAAAAGGGGGCCATCAGCCCCAGCATTTT.

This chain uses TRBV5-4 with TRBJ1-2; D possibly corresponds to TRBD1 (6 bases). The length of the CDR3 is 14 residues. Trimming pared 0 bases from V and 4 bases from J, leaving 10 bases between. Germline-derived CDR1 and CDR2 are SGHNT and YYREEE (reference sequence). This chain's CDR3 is CASSLDQGSYGYTF. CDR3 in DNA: TGTGCCAGCAGCTTGGATCAGGGGAGCTATGGCTACACCTTC. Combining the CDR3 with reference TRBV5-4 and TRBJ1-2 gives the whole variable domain ETGVTQSPTHLIKTRGQQVTLRCSSQSGHNTVSWYQQALGQGPQFIFQYYREEENGRGNFPPRFSGLQFPNYSSELNVNALELDDSALYLCASSLDQGSYGYTFGSGTRLTVV.

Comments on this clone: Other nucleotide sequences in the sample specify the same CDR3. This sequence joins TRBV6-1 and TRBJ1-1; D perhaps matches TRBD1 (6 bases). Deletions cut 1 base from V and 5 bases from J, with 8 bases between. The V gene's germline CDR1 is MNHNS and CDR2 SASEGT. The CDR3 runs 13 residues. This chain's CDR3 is CASSEDRETEAFF. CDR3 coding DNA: TGTGCCAGCAGTGAAGACAGGGAGACTGAAGCTTTCTTT.

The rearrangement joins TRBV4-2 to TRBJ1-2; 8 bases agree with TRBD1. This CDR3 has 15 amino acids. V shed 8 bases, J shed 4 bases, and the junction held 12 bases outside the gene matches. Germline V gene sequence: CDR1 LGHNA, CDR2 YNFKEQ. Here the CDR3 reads CASRRAGGSFYGYTF. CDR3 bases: TGTGCCAGCCGCCGGGCAGGGGGCTCGTTCTATGGCTACACCTTC.

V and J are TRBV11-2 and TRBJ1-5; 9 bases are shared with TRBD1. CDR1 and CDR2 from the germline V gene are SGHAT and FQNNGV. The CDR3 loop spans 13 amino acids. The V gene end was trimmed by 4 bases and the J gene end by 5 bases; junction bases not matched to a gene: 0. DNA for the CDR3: TGTGCCAGCAGCTGGACAGGGGATCAGCCCCAGCATTTT. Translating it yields CASSWTGDQPQHF. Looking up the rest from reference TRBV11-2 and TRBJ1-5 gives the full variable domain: EAGVAQSPRYKIIEKRQSVAFWCNPISGHATLYWYQQILGQGPKLLIQFQNNGVVDDSQLPKDRFSAERLKGVDSTLKIQPAKLEDSAVYLCASSWTGDQPQHFGDGTRLSIL.

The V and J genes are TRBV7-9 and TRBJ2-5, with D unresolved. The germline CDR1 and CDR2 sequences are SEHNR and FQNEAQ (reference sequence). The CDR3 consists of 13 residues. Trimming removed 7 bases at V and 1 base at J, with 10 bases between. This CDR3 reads CASKENAQETQYF. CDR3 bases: TGTGCCAGCAAAGAGAACGCCCAAGAGACCCAGTACTTC.

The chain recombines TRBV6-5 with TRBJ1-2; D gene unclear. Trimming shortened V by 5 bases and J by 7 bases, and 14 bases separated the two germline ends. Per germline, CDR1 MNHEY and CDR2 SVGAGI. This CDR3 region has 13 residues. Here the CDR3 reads CASSRTEARGYTF. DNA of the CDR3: TGTGCCAGCAGTCGGACGGAGGCGCGTGGCTACACCTTC.

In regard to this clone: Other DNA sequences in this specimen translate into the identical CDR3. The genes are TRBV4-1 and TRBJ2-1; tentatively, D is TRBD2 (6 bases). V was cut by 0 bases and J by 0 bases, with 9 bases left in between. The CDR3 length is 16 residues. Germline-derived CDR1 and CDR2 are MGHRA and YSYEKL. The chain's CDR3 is CASSQDRGSSYNEQFF. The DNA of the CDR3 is TGCGCCAGCAGCCAAGATCGGGGGAGCTCCTACAATGAGCAGTTCTTC.

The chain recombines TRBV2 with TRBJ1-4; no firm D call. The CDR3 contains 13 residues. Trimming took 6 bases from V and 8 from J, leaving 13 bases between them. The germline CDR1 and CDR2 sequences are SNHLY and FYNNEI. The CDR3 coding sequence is TGTGCCAGCAGCCAGACCGACGGGGAAAAACTGTTTTTT. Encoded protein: CASSQTDGEKLFF.

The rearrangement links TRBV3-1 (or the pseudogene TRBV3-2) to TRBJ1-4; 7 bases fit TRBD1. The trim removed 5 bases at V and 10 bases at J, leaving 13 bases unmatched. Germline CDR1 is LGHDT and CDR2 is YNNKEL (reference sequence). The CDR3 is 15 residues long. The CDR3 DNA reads TGTGCCAGCAGCGATATTGGCCCAGGGGGGTCAAAACTGTTTTTT. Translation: CASSDIGPGGSKLFF.

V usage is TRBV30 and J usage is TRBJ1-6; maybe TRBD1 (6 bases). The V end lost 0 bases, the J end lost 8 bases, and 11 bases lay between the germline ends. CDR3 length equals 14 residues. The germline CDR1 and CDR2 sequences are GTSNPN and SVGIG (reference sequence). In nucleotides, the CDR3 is TGTGCCTGGAGTGTACGGGCAGGGGATTCACCCCTCCACTTT. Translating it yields CAWSVRAGDSPLHF. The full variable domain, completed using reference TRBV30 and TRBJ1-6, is SQTIHQWPATLVQPVGSPLSLECTVEGTSNPNLYWYRQAAGRGLQLLFYSVGIGQISSEVPQNLSASRPQDRQFILSSKKLLLSDSGFYLCAWSVRAGDSPLHFGNGTRLTVT.

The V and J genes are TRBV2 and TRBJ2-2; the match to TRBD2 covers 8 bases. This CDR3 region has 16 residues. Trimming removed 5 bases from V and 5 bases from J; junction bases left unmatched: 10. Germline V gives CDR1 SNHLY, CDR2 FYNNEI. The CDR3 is CASSYDGGALTGELFF. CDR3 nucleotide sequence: TGTGCCAGCAGTTATGACGGGGGGGCCTTGACCGGGGAGCTGTTTTTT. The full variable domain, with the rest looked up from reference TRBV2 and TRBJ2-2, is EPEVTQTPSHQVTQMGQEVILRCVPISNHLYFYWYRQILGQKVEFLVSFYNNEISEKSEIFDDQFSVERPDGSNFTLKIRSTKLEDSAMYFCASSYDGGALTGELFFGEGSRLTVL.

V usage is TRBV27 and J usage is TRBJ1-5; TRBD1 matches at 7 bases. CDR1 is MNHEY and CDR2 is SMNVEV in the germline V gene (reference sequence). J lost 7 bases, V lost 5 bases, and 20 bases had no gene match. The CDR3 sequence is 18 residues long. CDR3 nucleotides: TGTGCCAGCAGTCCTCTTCGGACAGGAGGGTGGGGAGTACAGCCCCAGCATTTT. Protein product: CASSPLRTGGWGVQPQHF.

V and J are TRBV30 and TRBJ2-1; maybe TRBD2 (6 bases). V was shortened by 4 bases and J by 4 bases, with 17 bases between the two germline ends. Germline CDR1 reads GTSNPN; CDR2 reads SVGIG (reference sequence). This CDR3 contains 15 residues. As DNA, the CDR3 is TGTGCCTGGACGTCGGGCGGGGCTAGTTACAATGAGCAGTTCTTC. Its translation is CAWTSGGASYNEQFF. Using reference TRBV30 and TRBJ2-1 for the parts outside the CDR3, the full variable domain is SQTIHQWPATLVQPVGSPLSLECTVEGTSNPNLYWYRQAAGRGLQLLFYSVGIGQISSEVPQNLSASRPQDRQFILSSKKLLLSDSGFYLCAWTSGGASYNEQFFGPGTRLTVL.

CDR3 nucleotide sequence: TGCAGTGCTAGAGCTTCTAACGAGCAGTACTTC. Translating gives CSARASNEQYF. This chain connects TRBV20-1 to TRBJ2-7; D remains ambiguous. Trimming took 1 base from V and 5 from J, leaving 6 bases between them. The germline CDR1 and CDR2 sequences are DFQATT and SNEGSKA (reference sequence). CDR3 length equals 11 residues.